What follows are 10 T cell receptor beta chains derived from one specimen sequenced in a study of T cells in localized non-small cell lung cancer. The table came from immunoSEQ multiplex PCR; TCRdb's copy has only in-frame clones and leaves some out. This sample carries approximately 2,900 clones, 25% to 35% of them seen once, and the ten largest clones take roughly 8.9%. The starting material was lung tumor tissue, obtained before any cancer treatment. These receptors all come from a man aged 40-75 years with stage I lung adenocarcinoma.

This clone has just a few counts. V usage is TRBV6-8 and J usage is TRBJ2-1; D gene ambiguous. This CDR3 region has 14 residues. V lost 5 bases and J lost 3, with 11 bases in between. Germline assignment: CDR1 MNHGY and CDR2 SAAAGT. CDR3: CASSEVAFYNEQFF. In nucleotides, the CDR3 is TGTGCCAGCAGTGAGGTCGCGTTCTACAATGAGCAGTTCTTC.

The V and J genes are TRBV29-1 and TRBJ1-2; D unresolved. Trimming took off 1 base at V and 1 base at J, with 10 bases between the two ends. The CDR3 contains 14 residues. Per germline, CDR1 SQVTM and CDR2 ANQGSEA. The chain's CDR3 is CSVEGPSINYGYTF. The CDR3 bases are TGCAGCGTTGAAGGACCGAGTATTAACTATGGCTACACCTTC.

In this sample, this clone turned up once. The J gene is TRBJ2-7, the V gene TRBV16; 8 bases agree with TRBD1. V shed 2 bases and J 5 bases; nucleotides not matched to a gene: 5. CDR1 is KGHSY and CDR2 is FQNENV in the germline V gene. The CDR3 length is 14 residues. As DNA, the CDR3 is TGTGCCAGCAGCCAAGTCACAGGGGGTGACGAGCAGTACTTC. This gives the protein CASSQVTGGDEQYF.

This clone ranks as medium-sized. The rearrangement joins TRBV6-8 to TRBJ2-3; 12 bases are shared with TRBD2. CDR1 is MNHGY and CDR2 is SAAAGT in the germline V gene. V gave up 6 bases and J gave up 4 bases; unmatched junction bases: 2. The length of the CDR3 is 14 residues. CDR3 in DNA: TGTGCCAGCAGCGCTAGCGGGGGGGCAGATACGCAGTATTTT. Translating gives CASSASGGADTQYF.

This clone was counted a few times. The gene calls are TRBV9 and TRBJ2-5; 7 positions agree with TRBD1. Germline assignment: CDR1 SGDLS and CDR2 YYNGEE. This CDR3 is built from 14 residues. V dropped 4 bases and J dropped 1; count of bases not matched to a gene: 4. The CDR3 DNA reads TGTGCCAGCAGCCATGGGACAGCCCAAGAGACCCAGTACTTC. It is translated as CASSHGTAQETQYF.

The sample holds a few counts of this clone. In DNA, the CDR3 is TGTGCCATCCATGGGCGCGGGGACAATGAGCAGTTCTTC. Translated: CAIHGRGDNEQFF. The rearrangement links TRBV6-8 to TRBJ2-1, with D perhaps matching TRBD2 (6 bases). V dropped 10 bases and J dropped 5 bases, with 15 bases sitting between them. This CDR3 is 13 amino acids long. CDR1 is MNHGY and CDR2 is SAAAGT in the germline V gene.

This rearrangement joins TRBV9 to TRBJ2-2, with D perhaps TRBD2 (5 bases). The germline V and J ends were trimmed by 4 bases and 0 bases, with 10 bases remaining between them. The CDR3 loop spans 15 amino acids. Germline loops: CDR1 SGDLS, CDR2 YYNGEE. As DNA, the CDR3 is TGTGCCAGCAGCCTGGACGGGACGAACACCGGGGAGCTGTTTTTT. It yields the protein CASSLDGTNTGELFF. The full variable domain, its missing parts supplied by reference TRBV9 and TRBJ2-2, is DSGVTQTPKHLITATGQRVTLRCSPRSGDLSVYWYQQSLDQGLQFLIQYYNGEERAKGNILERFSAQQFPDLHSELNLSSLELGDSALYFCASSLDGTNTGELFFGEGSRLTVL.

V usage is TRBV18 and J usage is TRBJ1-5; D unclear. Trimming left V 3 bases short and J 5 bases short, with 8 bases between. This CDR3 has 13 amino acids. The germline V gene has CDR1 KGHSH and CDR2 LQKENI. CDR3 sequence (DNA): TGTGCCAGCTCACCTTGGAGGGATCAGCCCCAGCATTTT. It translates to CASSPWRDQPQHF.

This clone occurred a few times. CDR3 protein: CASSEWANISNQPQHF. The CDR3 nucleotides read TGTGCCAGCAGTGAATGGGCAAATATTAGCAATCAGCCCCAGCATTTT. The rearrangement links TRBV9 to TRBJ1-5; D unresolved. CDR1 and CDR2 from the germline V gene are SGDLS and YYNGEE. Trimming left V 5 bases short and J 0 bases short, with 15 bases between. The CDR3 runs 16 residues.

The chain joins TRBV28 to TRBJ2-7, with 11 bases identical to TRBD1. After removal of 1 base from V and 5 bases from J, the junction contained 7 bases not matched to a gene. CDR3 length equals 16 residues. CDR1 and CDR2 (germline): MDHEN, SYDVKM. CDR3 bases: TGTGCCAGCAGTTTATCCCGGGGACAGGGGGGCCACGAGCAGTACTTC. This codes for CASSLSRGQGGHEQYF.